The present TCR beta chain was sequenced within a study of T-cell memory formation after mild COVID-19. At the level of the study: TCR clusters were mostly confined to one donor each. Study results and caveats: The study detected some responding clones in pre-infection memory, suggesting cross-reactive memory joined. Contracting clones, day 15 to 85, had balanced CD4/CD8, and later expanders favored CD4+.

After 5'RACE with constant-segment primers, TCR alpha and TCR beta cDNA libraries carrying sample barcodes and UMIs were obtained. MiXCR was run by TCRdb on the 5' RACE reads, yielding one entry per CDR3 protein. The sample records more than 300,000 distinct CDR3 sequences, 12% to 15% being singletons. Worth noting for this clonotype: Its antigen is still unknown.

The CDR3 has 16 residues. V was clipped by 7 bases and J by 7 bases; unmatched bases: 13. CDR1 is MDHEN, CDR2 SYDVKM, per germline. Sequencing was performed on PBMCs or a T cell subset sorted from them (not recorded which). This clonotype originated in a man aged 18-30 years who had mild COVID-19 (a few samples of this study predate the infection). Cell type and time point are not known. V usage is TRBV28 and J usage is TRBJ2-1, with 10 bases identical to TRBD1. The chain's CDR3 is CASINPPDRGKNEQFF. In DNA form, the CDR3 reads TGTGCCAGCATAAACCCCCCGGACAGGGGGAAGAATGAGCAGTTCTTC.